The 18 T cell receptor beta chains given below trace back to one sample, sequenced in a study of OX40 agonist ivuxolimab in advanced cancers. Assay: immunoSEQ multiplex PCR; the TCRdb copy retains only in-frame clones and omits some. The repertoire holds 65,000 to 90,000 clones, with approximately 86% as singletons. Sequenced here: CD4+ or CD8+ T cells sorted from blood, sampled in a trial of the OX40 agonist ivuxolimab. The origin of the receptors is an adult with an advanced solid tumor such as melanoma, head and neck, liver or kidney cancer.

V gene TRBV5-5 combines with J gene TRBJ1-4; no definite D call. Germline V CDR1 and CDR2: SGHKS, YYEKEE (reference sequence). The CDR3 spans 14 residues. V gave up 0 bases and J gave up 2 bases, with 5 bases separating them. The CDR3 nucleotides are TGTGCCAGCAGCTTGGGTGAGACTAATGAAAAACTGTTTTTT. As protein: CASSLGETNEKLFF.

The genes are TRBV2 and TRBJ2-7, with D perhaps TRBD2 (6 bases). The V end lost 4 bases, the J end lost 2 bases, and 12 bases lay between the germline ends. The V gene's germline CDR1 is SNHLY and CDR2 FYNNEI. This CDR3 has 14 residues. The DNA of the CDR3 is TGTGCCAGCAGTGCGGGACTCATTACCTACGAGCAGTACTTC. Protein product: CASSAGLITYEQYF.

The chain uses TRBV9 and TRBJ1-5, with TRBD1 as a possible D gene (6 bases). V gave up 0 bases and J gave up 6 bases, with 10 bases separating them. CDR1 is SGDLS and CDR2 is YYNGEE in the germline V gene. The CDR3 totals 14 residues. Here the CDR3 DNA reads TGTGCCAGCAGCGTAGACAGGGAGGGTCAGCCCCAGCATTTT. Encoded protein: CASSVDREGQPQHF. The whole variable domain, remainder taken from reference TRBV9 and TRBJ1-5, is DSGVTQTPKHLITATGQRVTLRCSPRSGDLSVYWYQQSLDQGLQFLIQYYNGEERAKGNILERFSAQQFPDLHSELNLSSLELGDSALYFCASSVDREGQPQHFGDGTRLSIL.

This chain links TRBV7-3 with TRBJ2-1; D remains ambiguous. The CDR3 is made up of 16 amino acids. CDR1 and CDR2 (germline): SGHTA, FQGTGA. V was clipped by 5 bases and J by 0 bases, with 14 bases between them. CDR3: CASSTVPVSSYNEQFF. As DNA, the CDR3 is TGTGCCAGCAGCACCGTCCCCGTTAGCTCCTACAATGAGCAGTTCTTC.

V and J are TRBV27 and TRBJ1-5; 11 bases match TRBD1. Trimming cost V 4 bases and J 5 bases; bases outside gene matches: 7. Looked up from germline, CDR1 is MNHEY and CDR2 is SMNVEV (reference sequence). This CDR3 is 16 amino acids long. The CDR3 DNA reads TGTGCCAGCAGTTACCGCGGGACAGGGGGGGATCAGCCCCAGCATTTT. Protein: CASSYRGTGGDQPQHF.

V and J are TRBV11-2 and TRBJ2-7; TRBD2 matches 7 bases. Per the germline V gene, CDR1 is SGHAT and CDR2 is FQNNGV. This CDR3 has 15 residues. V lost 5 bases to trimming and J lost 3 bases; unmatched junction nucleotides: 10. The CDR3 reads CASSLSGNSNYEQYF. The DNA of the CDR3 is TGTGCCAGCAGCCTCAGCGGGAATTCCAACTACGAGCAGTACTTC. Full variable domain (rest looked up from reference TRBV11-2 and TRBJ2-7): EAGVAQSPRYKIIEKRQSVAFWCNPISGHATLYWYQQILGQGPKLLIQFQNNGVVDDSQLPKDRFSAERLKGVDSTLKIQPAKLEDSAVYLCASSLSGNSNYEQYFGPGTRLTVT.

J is TRBJ2-5 and V is TRBV21-1; whether TRBD2, the table's D call, matches the DNA was not checked. TRBV21-1 is deemed a pseudogene. The CDR3 loop spans 15 amino acids. CDR3 protein: CASSKYMQTQETQYF. In DNA, the CDR3 is TGTGCCAGCAGCAAATATATGCAGACTCAAGAGACCCAGTACTTC.

The chain joins TRBV6-4 to TRBJ2-2; 8 nucleotides align to TRBD2. This CDR3 has 14 amino acids. Trimming removed 7 bases from V and 4 bases from J; junction bases left unmatched: 5. Germline CDR1 MRHNA, CDR2 SNTAGT. The CDR3 region is CASKAGVSTGELFF. CDR3 DNA: TGTGCCAGCAAAGCGGGAGTAAGCACCGGGGAGCTGTTTTTT.

The rearrangement joins TRBV28 to TRBJ1-2; D not resolved. Trimming left V 8 bases short and J 4 bases short, with 11 bases between. This CDR3 has 12 residues. Germline CDR1 is MDHEN and CDR2 is SYDVKM. This CDR3 is CASSRRGYGYTF. The CDR3 coding sequence is TGTGCCAGCTCTCGGCGAGGCTATGGCTACACCTTC.

This chain links TRBV6-6 with TRBJ2-7; a possible D gene is TRBD2 (5 bases). Trimming left V 4 bases short and J 7 bases short, with 14 bases between. There are 13 residues in the CDR3. Germline CDR1 and CDR2: MNHNY and SVGAGI (reference sequence). The CDR3 spells CASSSVASGEQYF. The CDR3 DNA reads TGTGCCAGCAGTTCGGTAGCGTCGGGGGAGCAGTACTTC.

J is TRBJ1-1 and V is TRBV7-9; D call uncertain. V lost 1 base and J lost 8, with 14 bases in between. Germline V gene sequence: CDR1 SEHNR, CDR2 FQNEAQ (reference sequence). The CDR3 contains 14 residues. CDR3 residues: CASSLVGRSSEAFF. In DNA form, the CDR3 reads TGTGCCAGCAGCTTAGTTGGGCGATCCTCCGAAGCTTTCTTT. Full variable domain (remainder filled in from reference TRBV7-9 and TRBJ1-1): DTGVSQNPRHKITKRGQNVTFRCDPISEHNRLYWYRQTLGQGPEFLTYFQNEAQLEKSRLLSDRFSAERPKGSFSTLEIQRTEQGDSAMYLCASSLVGRSSEAFFGQGTRLTVV.

The chain couples TRBV5-5 to TRBJ2-3; 7 nucleotides match TRBD2. The germline CDR1 and CDR2 sequences are SGHKS and YYEKEE (reference sequence). The CDR3 spans 14 residues. Germline trimming cut 4 bases from V and 6 bases from J; bases unmatched to any gene: 8. The CDR3 loop is CASSQEGGRDTQYF. The CDR3 region has the DNA TGTGCCAGCAGCCAAGAGGGAGGGCGTGATACGCAGTATTTT.

V gene TRBV10-2 combines with J gene TRBJ2-1; possible D gene TRBD2, 5 bases. The V gene lost 5 bases and the J gene lost 2 bases, with 7 bases spanning the gap. CDR3 length: 13 amino acids. The germline V gene encodes CDR1 WSHSY and CDR2 SAAADI. For the CDR3, the DNA is TGCGCCAGCAGTTACGGGACCTACAATGAGCAGTTCTTC. Translated, it gives CASSYGTYNEQFF.

The V gene is TRBV11-2, the J gene TRBJ2-5, with D possibly TRBD2 on 5 matching bases. CDR3 length equals 15 residues. Germline CDR1 is SGHAT and CDR2 is FQNNGV. V gave up 5 bases and J gave up 1 base, with 14 bases separating them. In DNA form, the CDR3 reads TGTGCCAGCAGCCCCCACATAGAGGGCCAAGAGACCCAGTACTTC. Its translation is CASSPHIEGQETQYF.

The chain combines TRBV7-2 with TRBJ2-5, with 11 bases matching TRBD2. The CDR3 extends over 14 amino acids. Germline CDR1 reads SGHTA; CDR2 reads FQGNSA. J gave up 10 bases and V 3 bases, and 7 bases lay outside the gene matches. CDR3 sequence (DNA): TGTGCCAGCAGCTTCCAACTAGCGGGAGATAGCCAGTACTTC. This sequence encodes CASSFQLAGDSQYF.

V usage is TRBV6-4 and J usage is TRBJ2-7; TRBD2 might be the D (5 bases). CDR3 length equals 16 residues. V was trimmed by 6 bases and J by 0 bases, leaving 18 bases between them. The V gene's germline CDR1 is MRHNA and CDR2 SNTAGT. Here the CDR3 reads CASSSGLKSSSYEQYF. The CDR3 DNA is TGTGCCAGCAGCTCCGGACTTAAGTCCTCCTCCTACGAGCAGTACTTC.

The CDR3 region is CASSVQGANEQFF. The CDR3 DNA sequence: TGTGCCAGCAGCGTACAGGGGGCCAATGAGCAGTTCTTC. The chain uses TRBV14 and TRBJ2-1, with TRBD1 matching over 9 bases. The germline V gene has CDR1 SGHDN and CDR2 FVKESK. V lost 5 bases to trimming and J lost 6 bases; unmatched junction nucleotides: 2. CDR3 length equals 13 residues.

The chain carries TRBV6-5 and TRBJ2-1, with D uncertain. Trimming took off 3 bases at V and 9 bases at J, with 12 bases between the two ends. In germline, CDR1 is MNHEY, CDR2 SVGAGI. This CDR3 has 13 residues. The DNA of the CDR3 is TGTGCCAGCAGTTATTCCCAGTCCCCTGAGCAGTTCTTC. This codes for CASSYSQSPEQFF.